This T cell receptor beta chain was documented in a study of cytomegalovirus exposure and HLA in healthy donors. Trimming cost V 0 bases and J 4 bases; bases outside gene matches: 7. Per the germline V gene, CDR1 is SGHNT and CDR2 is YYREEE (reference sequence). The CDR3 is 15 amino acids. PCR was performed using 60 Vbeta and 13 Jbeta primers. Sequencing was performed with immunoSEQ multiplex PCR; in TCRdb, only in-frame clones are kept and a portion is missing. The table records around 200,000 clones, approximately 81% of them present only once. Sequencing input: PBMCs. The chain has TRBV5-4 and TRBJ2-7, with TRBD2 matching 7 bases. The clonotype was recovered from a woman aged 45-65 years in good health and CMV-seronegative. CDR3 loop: CASSLGSGKQYEQYF. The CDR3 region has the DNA TGTGCCAGCAGCTTGGGGAGCGGGAAGCAGTACGAGCAGTACTTC.